This TCR beta chain was documented in a study of Ad26.COV2.S vaccination and SARS-CoV-2 variants. Germline assignment: CDR1 KGHDR and CDR2 SFDVKD. The CDR3 runs to 16 residues. The ends lost 4 bases at V and 3 bases at J; junction bases unmatched: 6. Regarding treatment: roughly 18 received Ad26.COV2.S at low or high dose, single or two shots; roughly 5 received placebo; per-sample allocation not given. Sampling was done on day 63 after the first vaccine or placebo injection. Assay: immunoSEQ multiplex PCR; the TCRdb copy retains only in-frame clones and omits some. The repertoire holds around 300,000 clones, with about 87% as singletons.

The sequence was obtained from a person aged 18-65 years who received the Ad26.COV2.S COVID-19 vaccine or a placebo. The chain is built from TRBV24-1 and TRBJ2-7; 12 nucleotides agree with TRBD2. The input for sequencing was peripheral blood, taken in a trial of Ad26.COV2.S vaccine versus placebo. The CDR3 nucleotides read TGTGCCACCAGTGACCACCGACTAGCGGGAGACTACGAGCAGTACTTC. Translated: CATSDHRLAGDYEQYF.